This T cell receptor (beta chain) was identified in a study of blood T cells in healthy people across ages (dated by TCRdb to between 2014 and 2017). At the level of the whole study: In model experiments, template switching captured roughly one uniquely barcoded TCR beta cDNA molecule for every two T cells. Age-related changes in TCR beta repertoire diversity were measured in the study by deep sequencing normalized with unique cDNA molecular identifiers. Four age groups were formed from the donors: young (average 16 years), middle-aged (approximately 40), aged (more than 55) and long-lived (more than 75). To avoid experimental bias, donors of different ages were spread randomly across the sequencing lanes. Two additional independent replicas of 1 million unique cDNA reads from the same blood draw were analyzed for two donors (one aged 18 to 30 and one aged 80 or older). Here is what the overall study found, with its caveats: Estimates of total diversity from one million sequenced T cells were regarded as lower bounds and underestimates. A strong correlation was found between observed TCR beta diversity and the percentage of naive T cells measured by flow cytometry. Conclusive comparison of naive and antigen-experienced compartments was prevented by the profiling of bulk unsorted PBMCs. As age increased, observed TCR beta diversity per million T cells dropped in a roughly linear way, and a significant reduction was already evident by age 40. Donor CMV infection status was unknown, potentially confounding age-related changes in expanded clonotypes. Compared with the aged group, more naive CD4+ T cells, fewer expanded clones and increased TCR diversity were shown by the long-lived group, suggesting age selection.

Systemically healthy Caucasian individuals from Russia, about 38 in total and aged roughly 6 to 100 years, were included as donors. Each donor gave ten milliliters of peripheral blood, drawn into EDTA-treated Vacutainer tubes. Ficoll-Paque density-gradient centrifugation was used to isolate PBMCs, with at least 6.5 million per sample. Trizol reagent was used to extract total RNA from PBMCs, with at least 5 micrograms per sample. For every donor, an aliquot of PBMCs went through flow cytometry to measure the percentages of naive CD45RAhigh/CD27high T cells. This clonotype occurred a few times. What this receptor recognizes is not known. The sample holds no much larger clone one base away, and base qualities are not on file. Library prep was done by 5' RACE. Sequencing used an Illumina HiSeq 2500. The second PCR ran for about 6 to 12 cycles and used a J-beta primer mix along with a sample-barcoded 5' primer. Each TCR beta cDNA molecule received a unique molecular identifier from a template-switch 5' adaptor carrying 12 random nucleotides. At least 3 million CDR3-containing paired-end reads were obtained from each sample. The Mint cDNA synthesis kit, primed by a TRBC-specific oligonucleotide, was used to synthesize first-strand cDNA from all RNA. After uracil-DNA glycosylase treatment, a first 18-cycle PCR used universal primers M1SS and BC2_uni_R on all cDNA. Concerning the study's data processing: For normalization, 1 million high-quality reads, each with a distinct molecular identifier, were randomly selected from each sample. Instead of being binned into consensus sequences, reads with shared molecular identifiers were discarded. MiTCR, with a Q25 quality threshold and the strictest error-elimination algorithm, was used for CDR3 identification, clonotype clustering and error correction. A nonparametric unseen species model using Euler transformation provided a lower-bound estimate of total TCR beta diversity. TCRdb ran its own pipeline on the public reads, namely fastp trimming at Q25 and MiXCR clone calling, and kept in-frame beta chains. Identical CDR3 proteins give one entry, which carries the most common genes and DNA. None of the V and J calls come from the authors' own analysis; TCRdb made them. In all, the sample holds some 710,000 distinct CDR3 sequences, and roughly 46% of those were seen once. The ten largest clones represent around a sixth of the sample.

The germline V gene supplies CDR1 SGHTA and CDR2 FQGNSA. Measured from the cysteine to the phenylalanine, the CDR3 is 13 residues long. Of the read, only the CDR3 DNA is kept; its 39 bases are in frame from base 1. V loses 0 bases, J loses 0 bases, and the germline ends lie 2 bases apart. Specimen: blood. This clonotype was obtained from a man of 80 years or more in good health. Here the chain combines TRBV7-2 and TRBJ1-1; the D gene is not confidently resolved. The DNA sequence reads TGTGCCAGCAGCTTAGCCATGAACACTGAAGCTTTCTTT. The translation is CASSLAMNTEAFF.